This TCR beta chain was captured by sequencing in a study of blood T cell repertoires in COVID-19. With 10 bases clipped from V and 1 base from J, the junction kept 12 bases outside the gene matches. Germline assignment: CDR1 SGHVS and CDR2 FQNEAQ. The CDR3 sequence is 16 residues long. Sequenced by immunoSEQ multiplex PCR; TCRdb stores in-frame clones only, minus some. The repertoire consists of approximately 200,000 clones, with about four fifths occurring once and the leading ten covering approximately 1.3%. Participants came from roughly 24 US areas, aged roughly 18 to 90 years. The source of this sequence is a middle-aged woman with acute COVID-19. V is TRBV7-8 and J is TRBJ1-5, with TRBD1 identical over 8 bases. Material for sequencing was PBMCs or T cells enriched from blood (not recorded which). The CDR3 sequence: CATQISTGGSNQPQHF. CDR3 coding DNA: TGTGCCACCCAAATTTCCACAGGGGGAAGCAATCAGCCCCAGCATTTT.